This T cell receptor (beta chain) is from a study of type 1 regulatory T cells. In the study overall: An in vitro protocol generated T-allo10, a Tr1-enriched, alloantigen-specific CD4 T cell product. Study-level points and caveats: Type 1 regulatory T cells had a more restricted TCR repertoire than non-type 1 regulatory T cells.

Trimming took 1 base from V and 2 from J, leaving 10 bases between them. The CDR3 extends over 15 amino acids. CDR1 is SGHRS and CDR2 is YFSETQ in the germline V gene. For this clonotype: Its antigen is not known.

MiXCR was run by TCRdb on the reads, yielding one entry per CDR3 protein. The repertoire includes about 65,000 distinct CDR3 sequences, roughly half of them detected once, and more than 2% sits in the top ten. Sequencing input: cultured non-Tr1 T cells, either the whole culture or a sorted T cell fraction (not recorded which). The source is a human donor in good health. The gene calls are TRBV5-1 and TRBJ1-3, with a weak D call TRBD1 (6 bases). The CDR3 DNA follows: TGCGCCAGCAGCTTGTCGGGGGCTACTGGAAACACCATATATTTT. It encodes CASSLSGATGNTIYF.